A single sample gave rise to the 32 T cell receptor beta chains below, sequenced in a study of T cell responses to AZD1222 COVID-19 vaccine. Assay: immunoSEQ multiplex PCR; the TCRdb copy retains only in-frame clones and omits some. The repertoire holds approximately 190,000 clones, with approximately 92% as singletons. The sample consisted of peripheral blood, taken on day 0 of AZD1222 vaccination. The origin of the receptors is an adult in good health.

This chain connects TRBV24-1 to TRBJ1-2; D uncertain. The CDR3 has 13 amino acids. Germline assignment: CDR1 KGHDR and CDR2 SFDVKD. V was clipped by 2 bases and J by 5 bases, with 8 bases between them. The CDR3 bases are TGTGCCACCAGTGATTCAGCGGGATATGGCTACACCTTC. Translated: CATSDSAGYGYTF.

The chain combines TRBV5-6 with TRBJ1-1; D gene unclear. CDR1 and CDR2 from the germline V gene are SGHDT and YYEEEE. This CDR3 has 12 residues. Deletions cut 4 bases from V and 5 bases from J, with 9 bases between. CDR3 residues: CASSQRLTEAFF. The CDR3 DNA reads as TGTGCCAGCAGCCAAAGACTGACTGAAGCTTTCTTT.

The rearrangement links TRBV5-1 to TRBJ1-2; D call uncertain. This CDR3 has 14 residues. Germline V gives CDR1 SGHRS, CDR2 YFSETQ. Between the trimmed V and J ends, which lost 3 bases and 2 bases, there was a span of 11 bases. DNA of the CDR3: TGCGCCAGCAGCTCCCTTCCGGGGAACTATGGCTACACCTTC. Residues: CASSSLPGNYGYTF.

The rearrangement links TRBV29-1 to TRBJ1-2; the D is unclear. Germline V lookup: CDR1 SQVTM, CDR2 ANQGSEA. The CDR3 runs to 11 residues. V was clipped by 4 bases and J by 5 bases, with 8 bases between them. The CDR3 loop reads CSVAGIYGYTF. The CDR3 nucleotides read TGCAGCGTTGCCGGGATTTATGGCTACACCTTC.

This clone has only a few counts. The chain is built from TRBV7-2 and TRBJ2-2; 8 nucleotides line up with TRBD1. V dropped 2 bases and J dropped 4; count of bases not matched to a gene: 6. The CDR3 runs to 16 residues. The V gene's germline CDR1 is SGHTA and CDR2 FQGNSA. The CDR3 sequence: CASSLRQGAGTGELFF. The CDR3 DNA reads as TGTGCCAGCAGCTTAAGGCAGGGGGCTGGCACCGGGGAGCTGTTTTTT.

This clone was picked up a small number of times. The rearrangement links TRBV24-1 to TRBJ1-2; TRBD1 might be the D (5 bases). Trimming took off 9 bases at V and 7 bases at J, with 17 bases between the two ends. This CDR3 has 13 residues. Germline V CDR1 and CDR2: KGHDR, SFDVKD. The CDR3 nucleotides read TGTGCCACCGGGGGTGACGGACCTAGTGGCTACACCTTC. It encodes CATGGDGPSGYTF.

V usage is TRBV7-2 and J usage is TRBJ1-5, with 9 positions matching TRBD1. With V trimmed by 5 bases and J by 2 bases, 7 bases remained unmatched. The CDR3 has 16 residues. Germline V gives CDR1 SGHTA, CDR2 FQGNSA. CDR3 in amino acids: CASSPRTGAGNQPQHF. Here the CDR3 DNA reads TGTGCCAGCAGCCCCCGGACAGGGGCAGGCAATCAGCCCCAGCATTTT.

This clone was seen just once. Other nucleotide sequences in the sample specify the same CDR3. This chain connects TRBV18 to TRBJ1-2, with 9 bases aligning to TRBD1. The junction had 0 bases not matched to a gene; V was cut back by 2 bases and J by 2 bases. CDR3 length: 14 residues. Looked up from germline, CDR1 is KGHSH and CDR2 is LQKENI. In nucleotides, the CDR3 is TGTGCCAGCTCACCAGGGACAGGGAACTATGGCTACACCTTC. This sequence encodes CASSPGTGNYGYTF.

The chain employs TRBV6-5 and TRBJ1-5; the D is unclear. The germline V and J ends were trimmed by 4 bases and 2 bases, with 12 bases remaining between them. CDR1 and CDR2 from the germline V gene are MNHEY and SVGAGI. The CDR3 is made up of 15 amino acids. Written as DNA, the CDR3 is TGTGCCAGCAGTTCGAGAGGTTCAGGCAATCAGCCCCAGCATTTT. Translated, it gives CASSSRGSGNQPQHF.

The CDR3 protein is CASSREIGLTGSNQPQHF. The CDR3 DNA reads TGCGCCAGCAGCCGCGAGATAGGCTTGACAGGAAGCAATCAGCCCCAGCATTTT. This chain links TRBV4-3 with TRBJ1-5; D perhaps matches TRBD1 (6 bases). This CDR3 is 18 amino acids long. V gave up 4 bases and J gave up 1 base, with 20 bases separating them. CDR1 LGHNA and CDR2 YSLEER come from the germline V gene.

This sequence joins TRBV25-1 and TRBJ1-2; D gene unclear. Germline V CDR1 and CDR2: MGHDK, SYGVNS. The CDR3 covers 13 residues. Trimming stripped 6 bases from V and 5 bases from J, with 13 bases between. The CDR3 reads CASSPQGLYGYTF. DNA of the CDR3: TGTGCCAGCAGCCCCCAAGGGCTTTATGGCTACACCTTC.

The chain uses TRBV7-9 and TRBJ1-5; a weak D match, TRBD1 (6 bases). This CDR3 is built from 18 residues. The germline CDR1 and CDR2 sequences are SEHNR and FQNEAQ (reference sequence). Deletions cut 5 bases from V and 0 bases from J, with 20 bases between. As DNA, the CDR3 is TGTGCCAGCAGCCTATCCAGGGGTGGCCGATATAGCAATCAGCCCCAGCATTTT. Translating it yields CASSLSRGGRYSNQPQHF.

V gene TRBV18 combines with J gene TRBJ1-1; 11 bases are shared with TRBD1. Germline V gene lookup returns CDR1 KGHSH and CDR2 LQKENI. The CDR3 contains 17 residues. Trimming removed 5 bases from V and 0 bases from J; junction bases left unmatched: 8. CDR3 loop: CASSRGQGGLMNTEAFF. The CDR3 bases are TGTGCCAGCTCAAGGGGACAGGGGGGACTCATGAACACTGAAGCTTTCTTT.

The chain employs TRBV19 and TRBJ2-1, with 9 bases matching TRBD2. Germline CDR1 is LNHDA and CDR2 is SQIVND (reference sequence). The V segment lost 5 bases and the J segment 7 bases; nucleotides outside the gene matches: 9. This CDR3 has 15 residues. As DNA, the CDR3 is TGTGCCAGTAGTTTGTCTGCGGGGGGGGCGAATGAGCAGTTCTTC. Encoded protein: CASSLSAGGANEQFF.

The chain is built from TRBV4-1 and TRBJ1-1, with D hard to call. CDR3 length equals 15 residues. V lost 4 bases to trimming and J lost 1 base, with 13 bases between them. Germline CDR1 reads MGHRA; CDR2 reads YSYEKL. Here the CDR3 reads CASSPKESTNTEAFF. For the CDR3, the DNA is TGCGCCAGCAGCCCGAAGGAGTCTACGAACACTGAAGCTTTCTTT.

CDR3 sequence: CASSLRTSGGRTSYEQYF. The DNA for the CDR3 is TGTGCCAGCAGCTTACGGACTAGCGGGGGCCGCACCTCCTACGAGCAGTACTTC. The chain is built from TRBV7-2 and TRBJ2-7; TRBD2 agrees at 13 bases. CDR1 is SGHTA, CDR2 FQGNSA, per germline. V shed 2 bases and J 0 bases; nucleotides not matched to a gene: 7. This CDR3 is 18 amino acids long.

This chain links TRBV5-6 with TRBJ2-7, with no clear D. Trimming removed 4 bases at V and 2 bases at J, with 10 bases between. CDR1 and CDR2 (germline): SGHDT, YYEEEE. The CDR3 is made up of 13 amino acids. The CDR3 sequence: CASSPSGPYEQYF. The CDR3 DNA follows: TGTGCCAGCAGCCCGTCTGGGCCCTACGAGCAGTACTTC.

The V gene is TRBV6-2 or TRBV6-3, the J gene TRBJ2-1; 7 positions match TRBD1. V lost 6 bases, J lost 6 bases, and 11 bases stayed unmatched. The CDR3 totals 15 residues. The germline gives CDR1 MNHEY, CDR2 SVGEGT. The CDR3 protein is CASSSGQAPSNEQFF. The CDR3 DNA sequence: TGTGCCAGCAGCTCCGGACAGGCTCCCTCCAATGAGCAGTTCTTC.

This sequence joins TRBV18 and TRBJ1-6; D remains unclear. The CDR3 has 14 amino acids. Germline CDR1 and CDR2: KGHSH and LQKENI. V lost 6 bases to trimming and J lost 10 bases, with 16 bases between them. The CDR3 loop is CASSTGSETSPLHF. As DNA, the CDR3 is TGTGCCAGCTCTACCGGTTCGGAAACGTCACCCCTCCACTTT.

The V call is TRBV15, the J call TRBJ1-6; a weak D match, TRBD1 (5 bases). Trimming cost V 0 bases and J 8 bases, with 14 bases left between them. From germline, CDR1 is LNHNV and CDR2 YYDKDF (reference sequence). The CDR3 is 16 amino acids. In DNA form, the CDR3 reads TGTGCCACCAGCAGAGAACGAAGGGGATCGGATTCACCCCTCCACTTT. This codes for CATSRERRGSDSPLHF.

The chain has TRBV19 and TRBJ1-2; no firm D call. The V gene lost 3 bases and the J gene lost 3 bases, with 17 bases spanning the gap. The V gene's germline CDR1 is LNHDA and CDR2 SQIVND (reference sequence). This CDR3 is 16 amino acids long. Here the CDR3 reads CASSIGTPRPDYGYTF. The CDR3 nucleotides are TGTGCCAGTAGTATTGGTACCCCCCGGCCAGACTATGGCTACACCTTC.

The CDR3 spells CAWSVLGVGLGYTF. The DNA for the CDR3 is TGTGCCTGGAGTGTACTAGGGGTGGGCCTCGGCTACACCTTC. The V gene is TRBV30, the J gene TRBJ1-2; tentative D call: TRBD1 (5 bases). CDR3 length: 14 amino acids. CDR1 is GTSNPN and CDR2 is SVGIG in the germline V gene (reference sequence). V dropped 0 bases and J dropped 8 bases, with 16 bases sitting between them.

This clone was detected only a few times. The rearrangement uses TRBV2 and TRBJ1-1; TRBD1 is a possible D gene (5 bases). The CDR3 has 12 amino acids. V lost 3 bases, J lost 7 bases, and 9 bases lay in between. Germline-derived CDR1 and CDR2 are SNHLY and FYNNEI. CDR3: CASSDWDGEAFF. CDR3 nucleotide sequence: TGTGCCAGCAGTGATTGGGACGGTGAAGCTTTCTTT.

The chain has TRBV10-3 and TRBJ2-4; 12 bases align to TRBD2. The CDR3 contains 13 residues. CDR1 and CDR2 (germline): ENHRY, SYGVKD. J was trimmed by 16 bases and V by 4 bases; bases with no gene match: 8. CDR3 bases: TGTGCCATCAGTGGGACTAGCGGGGAGGGGTTCTACTTC. Its translation is CAISGTSGEGFYF.

This clone has only one observation. The chain links TRBV5-6 to TRBJ2-6; possible D gene TRBD1, 5 bases. The CDR3 loop spans 17 amino acids. V lost 4 bases, J lost 1 base, and 15 bases lay in between. Germline V lookup: CDR1 SGHDT, CDR2 YYEEEE. In nucleotides, the CDR3 is TGTGCCAGCAGCCAGACAGTAGCCACATCTGGGGCCAACGTCCTGACTTTC. It is translated as CASSQTVATSGANVLTF.

The chain uses TRBV7-9 and TRBJ1-2, with TRBD1 as a possible D gene (5 bases). The CDR3 consists of 14 residues. CDR1 is SEHNR, CDR2 FQNEAQ, per germline (reference sequence). V was trimmed by 1 base and J by 4 bases, leaving 10 bases between them. The CDR3 sequence: CASSLVRGGYGYTF. As DNA, the CDR3 is TGTGCCAGCAGCTTAGTAAGGGGAGGCTATGGCTACACCTTC.

The V and J genes are TRBV27 and TRBJ2-3, with 9 bases lining up with TRBD2. This CDR3 is built from 14 residues. V lost 4 bases, J lost 7 bases, and 6 bases stayed unmatched. Germline loops: CDR1 MNHEY, CDR2 SMNVEV (reference sequence). The CDR3 coding sequence is TGTGCCAGCAGTTCTCAGAGCGGGGGGTATACGCAGTATTTT. Its protein is CASSSQSGGYTQYF.

The CDR3 protein is CASSLMGVSNQPQHF. Written as DNA, the CDR3 is TGCGCCAGCAGCTTGATGGGGGTGAGCAATCAGCCCCAGCATTTT. The chain couples TRBV5-1 to TRBJ1-5; TRBD1 might be the D (5 bases). V was cut by 1 base and J by 1 base, with 9 bases left in between. The germline gives CDR1 SGHRS, CDR2 YFSETQ. This CDR3 is built from 15 residues.

J is TRBJ2-1 and V is TRBV11-2; D remains ambiguous. This CDR3 comprises 11 residues. Germline V lookup: CDR1 SGHAT, CDR2 FQNNGV. V dropped 5 bases and J dropped 10 bases, with 9 bases sitting between them. CDR3 protein: CASSQTFEQFF. The CDR3 coding sequence is TGTGCCAGCAGCCAGACTTTCGAGCAGTTCTTC.

This clone occurred once. V usage is TRBV5-1 and J usage is TRBJ2-7; no firm D call. The CDR3 has 14 residues. Germline CDR1 reads SGHRS; CDR2 reads YFSETQ. V shed 0 bases and J shed 0 bases, with 7 bases lying between them. Here the CDR3 DNA reads TGCGCCAGCAGCTTGGTGTCACTCTCCTACGAGCAGTACTTC. Its protein product is CASSLVSLSYEQYF.

V is TRBV27 and J is TRBJ2-5; D not certain. The CDR3 has 13 residues. The V gene lost 5 bases and the J gene lost 0 bases, with 7 bases spanning the gap. Per the germline V gene, CDR1 is MNHEY and CDR2 is SMNVEV (reference sequence). The chain's CDR3 is CASSSINQETQYF. As DNA, the CDR3 is TGTGCCAGCAGTAGTATAAACCAAGAGACCCAGTACTTC.

The table lists this clone with a count of one. The chain uses TRBV3-1 (or the pseudogene TRBV3-2) and TRBJ2-5; tentatively, D is TRBD1 or TRBD2 (6 bases each). CDR3 length: 16 amino acids. Germline CDR1 and CDR2: LGHDT and YNNKEL (reference sequence). Trimming took 0 bases from V and 5 from J, leaving 16 bases between them. CDR3 loop: CASSQDTGAGRETQYF. In DNA form, the CDR3 reads TGTGCCAGCAGCCAAGATACGGGGGCCGGCCGGGAGACCCAGTACTTC.